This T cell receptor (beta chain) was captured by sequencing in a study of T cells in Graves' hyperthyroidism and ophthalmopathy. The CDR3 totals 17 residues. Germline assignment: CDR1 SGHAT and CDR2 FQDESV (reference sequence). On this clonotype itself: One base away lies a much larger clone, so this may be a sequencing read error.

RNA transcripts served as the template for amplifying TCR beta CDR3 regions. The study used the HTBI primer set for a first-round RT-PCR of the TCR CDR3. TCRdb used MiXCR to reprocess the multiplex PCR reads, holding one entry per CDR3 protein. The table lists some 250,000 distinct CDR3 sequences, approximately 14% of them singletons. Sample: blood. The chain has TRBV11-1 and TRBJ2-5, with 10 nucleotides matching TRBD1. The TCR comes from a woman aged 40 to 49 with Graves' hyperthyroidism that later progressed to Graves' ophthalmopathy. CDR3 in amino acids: CAGSLEVPDRGRQTQYF. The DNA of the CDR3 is TGTGCCGGCAGCTTAGAGGTTCCGGACAGGGGGAGGCAGACCCAGTACTTC.